Listed below are T cell receptor beta chains from one sample, sequenced in a study of CD8 T cells in Susac syndrome. MiXCR was run by TCRdb on the immunoSEQ multiplex PCR reads, yielding one entry per CDR3 protein. In the table there are some 300,000 distinct CDR3 sequences, 89% of which are singletons. The sequencing input was CD8+ T cells from PBMCs. The receptors shown here come from a human donor with multiple sclerosis. CDR3s include the opening cysteine and the closing phenylalanine or tryptophan. A D gene is named only where the DNA matches it firmly. Part of the rows lack a size; the others show once, few, many or a class for expanded clones.

d_call j_call clone_size v_call cdr3_nt cdr3_aa
TRBD1 TRBJ1-5 . TRBV2 TGTGCCAGCAGCGGATCCTCCGGGACAGGGAAACCCCAGCATTTT CASSGSSGTGKPQHF
TRBD2 TRBJ2-3 . TRBV7-9 TGTGCCAGCAGCGCGGGACTACCCGGCACAGATACGCAGTATTTT CASSAGLPGTDTQYF
TRBD1 TRBJ2-7 few TRBV5-1 TGCGCCAACATCCTCTCCCCGGGACAGGGGGCGGACGAGCAGTACTTC CANILSPGQGADEQYF
. TRBJ1-1 . TRBV20-1 TGCAGTGTTAAGGGGTCCCCTGAAGCTTTCTTT CSVKGSPEAFF
. TRBJ2-7 . TRBV20-1 TGCAGTGCTGTGACTCGGGACAACAGCGGCCACGAGCAGTACTTC CSAVTRDNSGHEQYF
. TRBJ2-7 . TRBV18 TGTGCCAGCTCACCCACCCAGGAGGTAGGGGGCTACGAGCAGTACTTC CASSPTQEVGGYEQYF
TRBD2 TRBJ2-5 once TRBV7-2 TGTGCCAGCAGCAGCCCCGGGACTAGCGCCCCGCACCAGTACTTC CASSSPGTSAPHQYF
. TRBJ2-7 . TRBV3-1 TGTGCCAGCAGCCAAGGAGGTTGGCGGGTCTCCTACGAGCAGTACTTC CASSQGGWRVSYEQYF
TRBD2 TRBJ2-7 . TRBV18 TGTGCCAGCTCACCACCCGGGGGGGCCTACGAGCAGTACTTC CASSPPGGAYEQYF
TRBD2 TRBJ2-1 . TRBV27 TGTGCCAGCAGTTTAGGTAGCGGGGGCCTCAATGAGCAGTTCTTC CASSLGSGGLNEQFF
. TRBJ2-7 . TRBV24-1 TGTGCCACCAGTGATTTCCGCCGCGCTAACAGGGATACCTACGAGCAGTACTTC CATSDFRRANRDTYEQYF
. TRBJ2-7 . TRBV30 TGTGCCTGGAGTCCCGGTTTGGCCCAGAACGAGCAGTACTTC CAWSPGLAQNEQYF
TRBD1 TRBJ2-5 . TRBV12-3/TRBV12-4 TGTGCCAGCAGTTCGACAGGGATTCTAGAGACCCAGTACTTC CASSSTGILETQYF
. TRBJ1-4 . TRBV6-6 TGTGCCAGCAGTTTAGTACGGGCAACTAATGAAAAACTGTTTTTT CASSLVRATNEKLFF
. TRBJ2-7 few TRBV7-9 TGTGCCAGCAGCCGGGGCGCGTCGGGCGTGGAGCAGTACTTC CASSRGASGVEQYF
TRBD2 TRBJ2-5 . TRBV28 TGTGCCAGCTCGCTAGCGGGGGATGAGACCCAGTACTTC CASSLAGDETQYF
. TRBJ2-1 . TRBV28 TGTGCCAGCAGAACCGGGACGCAATACAATGAGCAGTTCTTC CASRTGTQYNEQFF
TRBD2 TRBJ2-4 few TRBV6-2/TRBV6-3 TGTGCCAGCAGTTACCTAACTATGGCTAGCGGAGAGGACATTCAGTACTTC CASSYLTMASGEDIQYF
. TRBJ1-1 . TRBV6-6 TGTGCCATTGGTCGTGGCTGGAACACTGAAGCTTTCTTT CAIGRGWNTEAFF
TRBD2 TRBJ2-7 . TRBV9 TGTGCCAGCGTAGAACCGGGACTAGCGAACGAGCAGTACTTC CASVEPGLANEQYF
TRBD1 TRBJ2-2 few TRBV7-3 TGTGCCAGCAGTTCAACAGGGGGCCAGACCGGGGAGCTGTTTTTT CASSSTGGQTGELFF
. TRBJ1-2 once TRBV4-3 TGCGCCAGCAGCCAGGGGCCGGGTTCCAACTATGGCTACACCTTC CASSQGPGSNYGYTF
. TRBJ1-2 . TRBV7-9 TGTGCCAGCTGGAGGGACGGCGGTGGCTACACCTTC CASWRDGGGYTF
TRBD2 TRBJ2-1 . TRBV19 TGTGCCTCCATGGGGACTAGCGGGAGCCCCCACAATGAGCAGTTCTTC CASMGTSGSPHNEQFF
. TRBJ2-3 . TRBV24-1 TGTGCCACCAGGTCGGCGGGATATCCTCCGTCGGATACGCAGTATTTT CATRSAGYPPSDTQYF
. TRBJ2-7 . TRBV9 TGTGCCAGCAGCGACCGGGACGGAAGCTACGAGCAGTACTTC CASSDRDGSYEQYF
. TRBJ2-1 . TRBV5-1 TGCGCCATCGAGATAGGCAATGAGCAGTTCTTC CAIEIGNEQFF
TRBD1 TRBJ2-7 . TRBV29-1 TGCAGCGTGATTCGGACAGGCCTCTCCTACGAGCAGTACTTC CSVIRTGLSYEQYF
. TRBJ1-5 . TRBV7-9 TGTGCCAGCAGCTTAGGTAACAGGCCCTTAGACAATCAGCCCCAGCATTTT CASSLGNRPLDNQPQHF
. TRBJ2-1 . TRBV7-8 TGTGCCAGCAAACAGGGCTACAATGAGCAGTTCTTC CASKQGYNEQFF
. TRBJ2-7 . TRBV30 TGTGCCTGGAGTCTGACTGGGCTGTGGGAGCAGTACTTC CAWSLTGLWEQYF
. TRBJ2-3 . TRBV6-6 TGTGCCAGCAGTTATACTGCAGATACGCAGTATTTT CASSYTADTQYF
TRBD2 TRBJ2-3 . TRBV19 TGTGCCAGTAGTATTTTGACTAGCGGCACAGATACGCAGTATTTT CASSILTSGTDTQYF
. TRBJ2-7 few TRBV20-1 TGCAGTGCTAGTGGGGGGAGCTCCTACGAGCAGTACTTC CSASGGSSYEQYF
. TRBJ2-1 once TRBV3-1 TGTGCCAGCAGCCAAGTAAAAGGCGTGGAGGGGAGCTCCTACAATGAGCAGTTCTTC CASSQVKGVEGSSYNEQFF
TRBD1 TRBJ1-1 . TRBV29-1 TGCAGCGTTGAGGGACAGCATGATGAAGCTTTCTTT CSVEGQHDEAFF
TRBD2 TRBJ2-7 few TRBV4-2 TGTGCCAGCAGCCTTGGGACTAGCGGTTACTACGAGCAGTACTTC CASSLGTSGYYEQYF
. TRBJ2-7 once TRBV10-3 TGTGCCATCAGTGAGTTGGGCTCTCCTGTCTACGAGCAGTACTTC CAISELGSPVYEQYF
. TRBJ2-3 . TRBV19 TGTGCCAGTAGTATATACCCCGTGGATACGCAGTATTTT CASSIYPVDTQYF
TRBD2 TRBJ2-1 . TRBV5-8 TGTGCCAGCAGCTTTGGACGGGGAGGGGAGTTCTTC CASSFGRGGEFF
. TRBJ2-6 . TRBV29-1 TGCAGCGTTGTCTCGGCGACTGGGGCCAACGTCCTGACTTTC CSVVSATGANVLTF